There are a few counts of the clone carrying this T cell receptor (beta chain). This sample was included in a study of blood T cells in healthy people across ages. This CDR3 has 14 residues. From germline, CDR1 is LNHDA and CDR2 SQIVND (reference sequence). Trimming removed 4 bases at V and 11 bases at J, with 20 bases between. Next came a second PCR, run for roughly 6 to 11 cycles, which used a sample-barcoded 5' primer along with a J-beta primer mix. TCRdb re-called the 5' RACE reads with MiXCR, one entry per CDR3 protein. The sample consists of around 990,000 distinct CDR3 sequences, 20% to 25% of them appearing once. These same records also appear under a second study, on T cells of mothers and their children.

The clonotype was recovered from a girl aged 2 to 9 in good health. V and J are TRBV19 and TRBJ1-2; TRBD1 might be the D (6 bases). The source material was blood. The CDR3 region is CASSTRTMDSSYTF. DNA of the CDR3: TGTGCCAGTAGTACCCGGACGATGGACAGCAGTTACACCTTC.